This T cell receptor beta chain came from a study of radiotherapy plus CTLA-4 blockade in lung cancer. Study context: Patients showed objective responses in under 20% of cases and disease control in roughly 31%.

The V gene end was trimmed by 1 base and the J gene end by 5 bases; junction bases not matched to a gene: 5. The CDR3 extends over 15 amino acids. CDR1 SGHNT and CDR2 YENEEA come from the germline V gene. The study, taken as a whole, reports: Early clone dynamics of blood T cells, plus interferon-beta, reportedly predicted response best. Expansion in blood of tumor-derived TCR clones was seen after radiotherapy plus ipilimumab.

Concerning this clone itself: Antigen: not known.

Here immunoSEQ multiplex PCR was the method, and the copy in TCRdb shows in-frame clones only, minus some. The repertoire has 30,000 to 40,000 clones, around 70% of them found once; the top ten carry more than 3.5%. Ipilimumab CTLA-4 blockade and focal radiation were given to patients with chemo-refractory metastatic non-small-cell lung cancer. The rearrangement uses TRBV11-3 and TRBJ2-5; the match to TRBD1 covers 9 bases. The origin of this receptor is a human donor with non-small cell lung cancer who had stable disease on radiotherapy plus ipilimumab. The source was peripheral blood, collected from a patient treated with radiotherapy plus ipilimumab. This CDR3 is CASSLGDRVKETQYF. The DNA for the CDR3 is TGTGCCAGCAGCTTAGGGGACAGGGTGAAGGAGACCCAGTACTTC. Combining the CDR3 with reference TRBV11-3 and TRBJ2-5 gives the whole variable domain EAGVVQSPRYKIIEKKQPVAFWCNPISGHNTLYWYLQNLGQGPELLIRYENEEAVDDSQLPKDRFSAERLKGVDSTLKIQPAELGDSAVYLCASSLGDRVKETQYFGPGTRLLVL.